This is a list of T cell receptor beta chains from one sample in a study of cytomegalovirus exposure and HLA in healthy donors. Data came from immunoSEQ multiplex PCR; TCRdb stores just in-frame clones and leaves some out. In the table there are roughly 120,000 clones, about 80% of which are singletons. The sample was PBMCs. The receptors shown here come from a woman younger than 30 in good health and CMV-seronegative. Each CDR3 is given with its conserved first and last residue. Fields, in order: V gene, clone size, J gene, D gene, CDR3 DNA, CDR3 protein. D genes are given only for firm matches. Size is stated for part of the rows, as once, few or many counts, or as a class when the clone is expanded.

>TRBV27|-|TRBJ2-7|-
TGTGCCAGCAGCTACGCTCAGGGTTACGAGCAGTACTTC
CASSYAQGYEQYF
>TRBV2|-|TRBJ1-1|-
TGTGCCAGCAGAGCAGGGATCCCCATGAACACTGAAGCTTTCTTT
CASRAGIPMNTEAFF
>TRBV10-1|few|TRBJ2-7|TRBD2
TGCGCCAGCAGTTCGACACTAGCGGGCTTCTACGAGCAGTACTTC
CASSSTLAGFYEQYF
>TRBV30|-|TRBJ2-1|TRBD1
TGTGCCTGGAGGGAAGGGGGCAGCTCCTACAATGAGCAGTTCTTC
CAWREGGSSYNEQFF
>TRBV5-1|-|TRBJ1-1|-
TGCGCCAGCAGCTTGGAAGACAGGAGGATCACTGAAGCTTTCTTT
CASSLEDRRITEAFF
>TRBV6-1|-|TRBJ2-4|TRBD2
TGTGCCAGCAGTGAAGTTCGGGGGGAGATGGCCAAAAACAGTCAGTACTTC
CASSEVRGEMAKNSQYF
>TRBV19|once|TRBJ2-7|-
TGTGCCAGCAGGGACACCACCTACGAGCAGTACTTC
CASRDTTYEQYF
>TRBV6-5|-|TRBJ1-1|-
TGTGCCAGCAGTGGCTACAGGGAAGCTTTCTTT
CASSGYREAFF
>TRBV4-1|-|TRBJ1-5|-
TGCGCCAGCAGCCTCAGGCGCGGGGAAAGCAATCAGCCCCAGCATTTT
CASSLRRGESNQPQHF
>TRBV9|-|TRBJ2-5|TRBD2
TGTGCCAGCAGCGTAGCGGGGGGTGGGGAGACCCAGTACTTC
CASSVAGGGETQYF
>TRBV11-1|-|TRBJ2-1|TRBD2
TGTGCCAGCAGCTGGGGACTAGCGGACGATGAGCAGTTCTTC
CASSWGLADDEQFF
>TRBV11-1|-|TRBJ1-2|-
TGTGCCAGCAGCTTGGCAGGGGATTACACCTTC
CASSLAGDYTF
>TRBV6-5|once|TRBJ1-2|TRBD1
TGTGCCAGCAGTGACAGGGGGCGCGGGTATGGCTACACCTTC
CASSDRGRGYGYTF
>TRBV19|once|TRBJ1-2|-
TGTGCCAGTAGTCCCTGGACTAAGGTGGATGGGATTCAAGACTATGGCTACACCTTC
CASSPWTKVDGIQDYGYTF
>TRBV27|-|TRBJ1-1|-
TGTGCCAGCAGTCCCTACAGACAGGACACTGAAGCTTTCTTT
CASSPYRQDTEAFF
>TRBV19|once|TRBJ1-4|TRBD1
TGTGCCAGTAGTAGGACAGGGAATGAAAAACTGTTTTTT
CASSRTGNEKLFF
>TRBV11-2|-|TRBJ1-1|TRBD1
TGTGCCAGCAGCTTTATAGGGACAGAGAACACTGAAGCTTTCTTT
CASSFIGTENTEAFF
>TRBV4-1|-|TRBJ2-1|TRBD2
TGCGCCAGCAGCCAAGGACTAGCGGGAAGATACAATGAGCAGTTCTTC
CASSQGLAGRYNEQFF
>TRBV15|-|TRBJ2-5|-
TGTGCCACCAGCAGAGATAAGGGGCAAGAGACCCAGTACTTC
CATSRDKGQETQYF
>TRBV11-2|-|TRBJ2-7|-
TGTGCCAGCAGCTTAGATTTGACTAGTGCTACCTACGAGCAGTACTTC
CASSLDLTSATYEQYF
>TRBV5-1|-|TRBJ2-1|TRBD2
TGCGCCAGCCGCCAAGCGGGGGGGATTTACAATGAGCAGTTCTTC
CASRQAGGIYNEQFF
>TRBV9|-|TRBJ2-5|TRBD1
TGTGCCAGCAGCGTAGCTACAGGGGTTTGGGAGACCCAGTACTTC
CASSVATGVWETQYF
>TRBV9|-|TRBJ1-2|-
TGTGCCAGCAGCTTCAATTATGGCTACACCTTC
CASSFNYGYTF
>TRBV5-6|-|TRBJ2-3|TRBD2
TGTGCCAGCAGCTTGGGGCGGGGGGGCCCAGATACGCAGTATTTT
CASSLGRGGPDTQYF
>TRBV27|-|TRBJ2-4|TRBD2
TGTGCCAGCACTAGCGGAAACATTCAGTACTTC
CASTSGNIQYF